This TCR beta chain was obtained from a study of human T cells and chemical hapten exposure. Turning to the study itself: For the roughly 26-week duration of the study, patients were given weekly doses of diphenylcyclopropenone on the scalp.

As for time point: patch test 2, 6 weeks after DPC sensitization. Treatment indicated: therapeutic diphenylcyclopropenone sensitization with weekly scalp DPC. Participating donors were patients with alopecia, aged 18 to 70 years, considered appropriate candidates for DPC. The V gene's germline CDR1 is SGHTA and CDR2 FQGNSA. The CDR3 runs 14 residues. V gave up 2 bases and J gave up 0 bases, with 5 bases separating them. In the study's own analysis: Per-sample TCR counts ranged from 23,224 to 690,600, median 95,638. In TCRdb, the RACE reads were re-called with MiXCR into one record per CDR3 protein. TCRdb's processing, not the authors' own work, is the source of the V and J calls. The top ten hold 4.5% to 5% of the sample, which has tens of thousands of distinct CDR3 sequences, about 9.4% seen once. Study-wide findings and caveats: No alteration of TCRs above 1 in 1000 frequency was seen with DPC sensitization.

With regard to this clonotype: Its antigen is as yet unknown.

The clonotype comes from a woman in her fifties or sixties with alopecia areata. Some clones in this sample may be carry-over from other donors' samples. The chain combines TRBV7-2 with TRBJ1-3; D gene unclear. The sample in question was whole blood, obtained in connection with sensitization to the hapten diphenylcyclopropenone (DPC). The CDR3 DNA reads as TGTGCCAGCAGCTTATCGCTCTCTGGAAACACCATATATTTT. It codes for CASSLSLSGNTIYF.